This T cell receptor beta chain appears in the sequencing data of a study of T cell responses to AZD1222 COVID-19 vaccine. Study overall: Second-dose schedules of about 4 or about 12 weeks were combined. Findings of the study overall: Repertoire sampling happened only post peak T cell response. Reportedly, close to half of spike-specific TCRs are directed against unmutated variant regions. The CD4 TCRs associated with vaccination extended across spike and predominated at 160-218 and 743-854.

The CDR3 consists of 15 residues. The germline V gene encodes CDR1 MNHNS and CDR2 SASEGT. V lost 2 bases, J lost 6 bases, and 4 bases stayed unmatched. In regard to this clone: Its antigen is still unknown.

Clones were sequenced by immunoSEQ multiplex PCR, and TCRdb holds only the in-frame ones, with some missing. The sample has approximately 110,000 clones; approximately 84% are singletons. V is TRBV6-1 and J is TRBJ1-6, with TRBD1 matching 7 bases. Sequencing used peripheral blood, obtained on day 0 of AZD1222 vaccination. The source of this sequence is an adult in good health. The CDR3 sequence: CASSEIDRVNSPLHF. The CDR3 DNA sequence: TGTGCCAGCAGTGAAATCGACAGGGTTAATTCACCCCTCCACTTT.